Listed here are 27 T cell receptor beta chains from one sample, sequenced in a study of molecular identifiers for immune sequencing clone quantification. TCRdb called the PCR reads again in MiXCR, with one record for every CDR3 protein. The sample holds hundreds of thousands of distinct CDR3 sequences, about 25% seen once. Sequences were obtained from naive CD8+ T cells from blood, with Jurkat cell RNA spiked in. Sample subset: FACS-sorted CD8+CD4-CCR7+CD45RA+ naive T cells. The receptor source for this set is a human donor in good health. Some libraries in this study had Jurkat cell RNA spiked in.

In regard to this clonotype: A much larger clone sits a single nucleotide away, making a read error possible. The chain carries TRBV6-7 and TRBJ1-1, with 7 positions matching TRBD1. TRBV6-7 is placed among ORFs of uncertain function. Germline trimming cut 4 bases from V and 4 bases from J; bases unmatched to any gene: 18. This CDR3 contains 18 residues. CDR3 amino acids: CASSSPRGQRLRGTEAFF. The CDR3 nucleotides are TGTGCCAGCAGTTCACCCCGGGGACAGAGGCTTCGGGGCACTGAAGCTTTCTTT.

Worth noting for this clonotype: The junction shows a germline mismatch at one end, possibly a read error. V is TRBV28 and J is TRBJ1-2, with 10 bases matching TRBD1. CDR1 is MDHEN and CDR2 is SYDVKM in the germline V gene. The CDR3 has 14 residues. CDR3 in DNA: TGTGCCAGCAGTTTAGGGACAGGGGCCGCTGGCTACGCCTTC. Translated, it gives CASSLGTGAAGYAF.

At least ten counts were recorded for this clonotype. The genes are TRBV4-3 and TRBJ2-7; D may be TRBD1 (6 bases). This CDR3 comprises 16 residues. V was shortened by 1 base and J by 1 base, with 14 bases between the two germline ends. Germline V CDR1 and CDR2: LGHNA, YSLEER. The CDR3 here is CASSQVPTDRSYEQYF. In DNA form, the CDR3 reads TGCGCCAGCAGCCAAGTTCCCACCGACAGGTCCTACGAGCAGTACTTC.

This clonotype was seen only a few times. Since a much larger clone is just one base distant, this may be a read error. The gene calls are TRBV7-9 and TRBJ1-1, with D hard to call. Germline loops: CDR1 SEHNR, CDR2 FQNEAQ (reference sequence). This CDR3 is built from 11 residues. The V end was cut by 5 bases, the J end by 10 bases, with 11 bases between. The CDR3 is CASSTSERAFF. CDR3 coding DNA: TGTGCCAGCAGCACGAGCGAACGAGCTTTCTTT.

This clonotype was recorded at least ten times. The chain joins TRBV19 to TRBJ2-7; tentative D call: TRBD1 (7 bases). Germline loops: CDR1 LNHDA, CDR2 SQIVND (reference sequence). V dropped 8 bases and J dropped 5 bases, with 13 bases sitting between them. The CDR3 consists of 12 residues. The CDR3 nucleotides read TGTGCCAGTCTGGGCAGGGGGGACGAGCAGTACTTC. It encodes CASLGRGDEQYF.

Of note for this clonotype: A junction end diverges from the germline sequence, so it may reflect a read error. The chain is built from TRBV5-3 and TRBJ2-7; 8 positions match TRBD2. TRBV5-3 belongs to the ORF category, with a function that is uncertain. CDR3 size: 14 residues. The CDR3 bases are TGCGCCAGCAAGGTGGGTAGCGGGGACCACGAGCAGTACTTC. It encodes CASKVGSGDHEQYF.

V gene TRBV19 combines with J gene TRBJ1-1; possibly TRBD1 for D (6 bases). Trimming took off 3 bases at V and 5 bases at J, with 16 bases between the two ends. CDR3 length: 15 amino acids. Per the germline V gene, CDR1 is LNHDA and CDR2 is SQIVND (reference sequence). The CDR3 DNA reads as TGTGCCAGTAGTATTTTTTTCGGGGGGCTGACTGAAGCTTTCTTT. Amino acid sequence: CASSIFFGGLTEAFF.

This clonotype was observed a handful of times. The rearrangement links TRBV6-6 to TRBJ1-1; D unresolved. V was cut by 6 bases and J by 0 bases, with 14 bases left in between. There are 15 residues in the CDR3. Germline CDR1 and CDR2: MNHNY and SVGAGI (reference sequence). The CDR3 spells CASSHSLDMNTEAFF. DNA for the CDR3: TGTGCCAGCAGCCACAGTCTCGATATGAACACTGAAGCTTTCTTT.

This clonotype has ten or more counts. J is TRBJ2-2 and V is TRBV29-1; 8 positions agree with TRBD1. The CDR3 extends over 14 amino acids. The V and J ends lost 3 bases and 6 bases, in that order; junction bases with no gene match: 6. The germline CDR1 and CDR2 sequences are SQVTM and ANQGSEA. CDR3 residues: CSVDGQGASGELFF. DNA for the CDR3: TGCAGCGTTGATGGGCAGGGGGCGTCCGGGGAGCTGTTTTTT.

This clonotype was picked up many times. This rearrangement joins TRBV28 to TRBJ2-3, with D possibly matching TRBD1 (5 bases). Germline V lookup: CDR1 MDHEN, CDR2 SYDVKM. V lost 7 bases and J lost 2, with 16 bases in between. CDR3 length: 15 amino acids. DNA for the CDR3: TGTGCCAGCAAACCGACAGCCAAATCCACAGATACGCAGTATTTT. Translated, it gives CASKPTAKSTDTQYF.

This clonotype has a count of ten or more. V is TRBV14 and J is TRBJ2-3, with D hard to call. Trimming took off 1 base at V and 6 bases at J, with 14 bases between the two ends. CDR1 SGHDN and CDR2 FVKESK come from the germline V gene. CDR3 length: 15 residues. As DNA, the CDR3 is TGTGCCAGCAGCCAAGTCTTGGCGGAGTGGGATACGCAGTATTTT. Translated, it gives CASSQVLAEWDTQYF.

Note on this clonotype: Since a much larger clone is just one base distant, this may be a read error. The genes are TRBV12-3 or TRBV12-4 and TRBJ1-1; no clear D gene. The CDR3 is made up of 13 amino acids. The chain's CDR3 is CASTLITNTGAFF. In DNA form, the CDR3 reads TGTGCCAGCACTTTGATCACAAACACTGGAGCTTTCTTT.

This clonotype was seen a handful of times. The chain joins TRBV27 to TRBJ1-6; D uncertain. This CDR3 comprises 13 residues. Germline V gene lookup returns CDR1 MNHEY and CDR2 SMNVEV (reference sequence). Trimming took off 2 bases at V and 10 bases at J, with 9 bases between the two ends. The CDR3 region has the DNA TGTGCCAGCAGTTTACTGGGAGCCTCACCCCTCCACTTT. Its translation: CASSLLGASPLHF.

Of note for this clonotype: Since a much larger clone is just one base distant, this may be a read error. The chain links TRBV24-1 to TRBJ2-1, with D perhaps matching TRBD2 (6 bases). Germline V gives CDR1 KGHDR, CDR2 SFDVKD. This CDR3 is 16 amino acids long. The CDR3 loop is CAASDPLASALNEQFF. CDR3 in DNA: TGTGCCGCCAGTGACCCCCTAGCGTCGGCCCTAAATGAGCAGTTCTTC.

This clonotype was counted between two and nine times. V usage is TRBV6-2 or TRBV6-3 and J usage is TRBJ2-3; D is uncertain. The V gene's germline CDR1 is MNHEY and CDR2 SVGEGT. This CDR3 is built from 13 residues. With 7 bases removed from V and 4 bases from J, the gap between germline ends came to 12 bases. The CDR3 loop reads CASTPPPADTQYF. CDR3 bases: TGTGCCAGCACCCCTCCCCCGGCAGATACGCAGTATTTT.

In this sample, this clonotype turned up a few times. The V call is TRBV25-1, the J call TRBJ2-5; TRBD2 agrees at 11 bases. The CDR3 runs to 15 residues. Germline V lookup: CDR1 MGHDK, CDR2 SYGVNS. The V and J ends lost 4 bases and 1 base, in that order; junction bases with no gene match: 2. DNA of the CDR3: TGTGCCAGCAGTGGGACTAGCGGGTTCCAAGAGACCCAGTACTTC. Its translation is CASSGTSGFQETQYF.

Concerning this clonotype: A much more abundant neighbour one base away suggests this may be a read error. The chain is built from TRBV7-2 and TRBJ2-1; D gene ambiguous. V was pared by 5 bases and J by 3 bases, with 20 bases between. Germline CDR1 and CDR2: SGHTA and FQGNSA. The CDR3 is 17 residues long. The CDR3 DNA sequence: TGTGCCAGCAGCCAAAATGGGGAACACTCGGACTACAATGAGCAGTTCTTC. It translates to CASSQNGEHSDYNEQFF.

This clonotype was observed at least ten times. The chain carries TRBV6-2 or TRBV6-3 and TRBJ1-1, with D unresolved. CDR1 is MNHEY, CDR2 SVGEGT, per germline. The V and J ends lost 6 bases and 1 base respectively, with 6 bases between them. CDR3 length equals 12 residues. CDR3 in amino acids: CASSPQNTEAFF. CDR3 bases: TGTGCCAGCAGCCCACAGAACACTGAAGCTTTCTTT.

About this clonotype itself: This clone may be a read error of a much larger clone one base away. This rearrangement joins TRBV30 to TRBJ2-1; 8 bases fit TRBD1. The CDR3 is 13 residues long. V lost 7 bases and J lost 5; bases outside the gene matches: 7. Germline CDR1 GTSNPN, CDR2 SVGIG (reference sequence). The CDR3 region has the DNA TGTGCCTACCGGACAGGGACCCACAATGAGCAGTTCTTC. Translated, it gives CAYRTGTHNEQFF.

Comments on this clonotype: A read error is possible here, since a much larger clone lies one base away. V and J are TRBV4-1 and TRBJ2-7; no reliable D call. The CDR3 runs 12 residues. Trimming removed 1 base from V and 9 bases from J, with 10 bases in between. Germline V gene lookup returns CDR1 MGHRA and CDR2 YSYEKL. In DNA, the CDR3 is TGCGCCAGCAGCCAAGGCGGTACCAGGCAGTACTTC. Its translation is CASSQGGTRQYF.

This clonotype was counted ten times or more. J is TRBJ1-1 and V is TRBV9, with 11 bases matching TRBD1. The germline CDR1 and CDR2 sequences are SGDLS and YYNGEE. With V trimmed by 3 bases and J by 0 bases, 13 bases remained unmatched. The CDR3 runs to 19 residues. The CDR3 loop reads CASSAAKGQGVYMNTEAFF. The CDR3 coding sequence is TGTGCCAGCAGCGCAGCCAAGGGACAGGGGGTATACATGAACACTGAAGCTTTCTTT.

A word on this clonotype: A read error may be the cause here, since a much bigger clone is one base away. The chain links TRBV4-3 to TRBJ1-4; perhaps TRBD1 as D (5 bases). The CDR3 consists of 16 residues. Germline assignment: CDR1 LGHNA and CDR2 YSLEER. The CDR3 DNA follows: TGCGCCAGAAGCCAAGATATCCAGGGTTACAATGAAAAACTGTTTTTT. Translation gives CARSQDIQGYNEKLFF.

The chain joins TRBV28 to TRBJ2-7, with TRBD2 identical over 10 bases. The CDR3 spans 17 residues. Per the germline V gene, CDR1 is MDHEN and CDR2 is SYDVKM. With V trimmed by 4 bases and J by 0 bases, 9 bases remained unmatched. The CDR3 sequence: CASSYPLAGETSYEQYF. CDR3 bases: TGTGCCAGCAGTTACCCCCTAGCGGGAGAGACCTCCTACGAGCAGTACTTC.

This clonotype was seen repeatedly, ten times or more. The chain carries TRBV3-1 and TRBJ2-1, with 7 bases identical to TRBD2. The CDR3 length is 16 residues. The ends lost 0 bases at V and 4 bases at J; junction bases unmatched: 6. Per the germline V gene, CDR1 is LGHDT and CDR2 is YNNKEL (reference sequence). This CDR3 is CASSQDSGGSYNEQFF. CDR3 in DNA: TGTGCCAGCAGCCAAGATTCGGGGGGATCGTACAATGAGCAGTTCTTC.

This clonotype was seen ten or more times. The chain employs TRBV2 and TRBJ2-3; maybe TRBD1 (6 bases). Trimming took 2 bases from V and 4 from J, leaving 16 bases between them. The CDR3 extends over 16 amino acids. The germline V gene encodes CDR1 SNHLY and CDR2 FYNNEI. The CDR3 DNA follows: TGTGCCAGCAGTGAACCTTTTGGGGGCCCCTCAGATACGCAGTATTTT. Its protein product is CASSEPFGGPSDTQYF.

Many counts were recorded for this clonotype. The chain has TRBV7-3 and TRBJ2-1; 13 bases fit TRBD2. Germline V gene sequence: CDR1 SGHTA, CDR2 FQGTGA. J gave up 9 bases and V 5 bases, and 4 bases lay outside the gene matches. The CDR3 is made up of 14 amino acids. The DNA of the CDR3 is TGTGCCAGCAGCCCACTAGCGGGAGGGGGTGAGCAGTTCTTC. Residues: CASSPLAGGGEQFF. The whole variable domain, remainder taken from reference TRBV7-3 and TRBJ2-1, is GAGVSQTPSNKVTEKGKYVELRCDPISGHTALYWYRQSLGQGPEFLIYFQGTGAADDSGLPNDRFFAVRPEGSVSTLKIQRTERGDSAVYLCASSPLAGGGEQFFGPGTRLTVL.

This clonotype was recorded many times. V gene TRBV6-2 or TRBV6-3 combines with J gene TRBJ1-5; no clear D. The CDR3 is 14 amino acids. V dropped 7 bases and J dropped 0 bases, with 10 bases sitting between them. The germline gives CDR1 MNHEY, CDR2 SVGEGT. The CDR3 DNA reads as TGTGCCAGCAATACCTGGGGTAGCAATCAGCCCCAGCATTTT. This translates into CASNTWGSNQPQHF.